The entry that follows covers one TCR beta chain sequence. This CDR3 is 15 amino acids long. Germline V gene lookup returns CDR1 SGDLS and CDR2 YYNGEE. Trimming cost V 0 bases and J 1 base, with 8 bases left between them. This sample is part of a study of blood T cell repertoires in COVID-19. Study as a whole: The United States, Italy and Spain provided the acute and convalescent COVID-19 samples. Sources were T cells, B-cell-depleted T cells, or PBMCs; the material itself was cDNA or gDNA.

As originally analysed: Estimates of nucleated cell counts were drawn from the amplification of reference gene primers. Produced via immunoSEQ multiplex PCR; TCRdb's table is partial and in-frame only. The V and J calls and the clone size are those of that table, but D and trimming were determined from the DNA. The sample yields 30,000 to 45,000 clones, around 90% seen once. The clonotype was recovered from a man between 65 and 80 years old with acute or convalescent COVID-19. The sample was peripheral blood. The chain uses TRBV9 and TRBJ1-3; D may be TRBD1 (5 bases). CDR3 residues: CASSVDGASGNTIYF. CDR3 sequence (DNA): TGTGCCAGCAGCGTAGATGGGGCTTCTGGAAACACCATATATTTT.